This T cell receptor beta chain is drawn from a study of CD8 T cells in Susac syndrome (dated by TCRdb to between 2018 and 2020). About the investigation overall: Among the sequenced Susac syndrome patients, roughly six had clinically active disease and roughly 8 were in clinical remission. At blood withdrawal, Susac syndrome patients were either therapy-naive, taking corticosteroids (in some cases with IVIg as well), or taking IVIg alone. Whether CD8+ T cell activation and differentiation in Susac syndrome was antigen driven was tested using repertoire sequencing. The clonality of the CD8+ T cell repertoire was compared across more than 9 healthy donors, some 14 Susac syndrome patients and around 15 multiple sclerosis patients. Here is what the overall study found, with its caveats: Clonal expansion was observed in Susac syndrome CD8+ repertoires, with the highest expansion in CD8+ TEMRA cells and greater expansion in clinically active than in remitting patients. Sixteen Susac-specific public clones were identified in the total CD8+ repertoire, and about 5 Susac-specific public clones were identified in the CD8+ TEMRA repertoire. The study acknowledged that relatively few individuals were included in the TCR sequencing and HLA analysis.

RNA was extracted using the RNeasy kit, and about 0.45 to 1 microgram was reverse transcribed with random hexamers. The immunoSEQ multiplex PCR assay, covering 54 Vbeta and 13 Jbeta segments, was used to amplify TCR beta CDR3 regions. PCR amplification bias was corrected using a synthetic template baseline for primer optimization and computational correction. The paper's processing steps were these. Only productive sequences were kept, with reads annotated to V, D and J genes according to IMGT and analyzed in immunoSEQ Analyzer. To calculate clonality, Shannon entropy was normalized by log2 of the number of productive unique sequences and then subtracted from one. Public and private clones were assessed among the 100 most prevalent clones of each patient and control. Susac-specific clones were defined as absent from healthy and MS cohorts, some 1,000 published viral clones and other ImmuneACCESS disease sequences. Using fastp at Q25 and MiXCR, TCRdb reprocessed the public reads and kept productive beta chains. Records with the same CDR3 protein are collapsed into one entry carrying the most frequent genes and DNA. The V and J calls shown here were made by TCRdb, not taken from the authors' results. Counted in this sample were tens of thousands of distinct CDR3 sequences; about 94% of them appeared once. The ten largest make up roughly 0.97% of the sample.

Based on the germline V gene, the CDR1 and CDR2 sequences are MNHEY and SVGEGT. From the cysteine up to the phenylalanine, the CDR3 has a length of 15 residues. Only the CDR3 DNA stays, 45 bases, in frame from base 1. The junction carries 11 bases between V and J, which are trimmed by 2 bases and 2 bases respectively. Peripheral blood CD8+ and CD4+ T cells from healthy donors, Susac syndrome patients and multiple sclerosis patients were profiled by high-throughput TCR beta sequencing. The Susac syndrome patients fulfilled recently defined diagnostic criteria for definite or probable disease. Bulk CD8+ and CD4+ T cells were purified by magnetic negative isolation, while CD8+ TEMRA cells were enriched using FACS. Blood was drawn into EDTA tubes, processed within 24 hours, and PBMCs were isolated by density gradient centrifugation. PBMCs intended for TCR sequencing were cryopreserved in liquid nitrogen and thawed later in a water bath at 37 degrees C. The sorted or isolated CD4+, CD8+ and CD8+ TEMRA cells reached a purity of at least 90%.

A remark on this clonotype: Its recognized antigen is unknown. Base qualities are not recorded, but no much larger clone differs from it by a single base.

The chain links TRBV6-2 or TRBV6-3 with TRBJ2-3, with the D gene uncertain. Sequencing used CD8+ T cells from PBMCs. This receptor was identified in a human donor with Susac syndrome. The DNA is TGTGCCAGCAGTTACGGGTCCCAGGACACAGATACGCAGTATTTT. This codes for CASSYGSQDTDTQYF.